A selection of T cell receptor beta chains follows, all from one sample in a study of T cell repertoires in cytomegalovirus infection. In TCRdb, the reads were re-called with MiXCR into one record per CDR3 protein. The sample consists of a few hundred thousand distinct CDR3 sequences, 9.5% of them appearing once. Sequencing input: PBMCs. The receptors stem from a human donor in good health (CMV status not recorded). Some clones in this sample may be carry-over from other donors' samples. CDR3s include the opening cysteine and the closing phenylalanine or tryptophan. D genes are given only for firm matches. The size field is filled for only some rows; it gives once, few, many or a size class.

.	TRBV19	TRBJ1-5	.	CASSIGGTLHQPQHF	TGTGCCAGTAGTATAGGAGGGACACTTCATCAGCCCCAGCATTTT
.	TRBV7-2	TRBJ2-3	.	CASSLGPPDRTYTQYF	TGTGCCAGCAGCTTAGGACCTCCCGATCGGACTTATACGCAGTATTTT
TRBD2	TRBV10-3	TRBJ2-5	.	CAIGAGEETQYF	TGTGCCATCGGAGCGGGAGAAGAGACCCAGTACTTC
.	TRBV19	TRBJ1-3	many	CASSEQGTVSGNTIYF	TGTGCCAGTAGTGAACAGGGCACAGTCTCCGGAAACACCATATATTTT
TRBD1	TRBV6-4	TRBJ1-5	many	CASSDSYGTAHYNQPQHF	TGTGCCAGCAGTGACTCGTACGGGACAGCGCACTACAATCAGCCCCAGCATTTT
.	TRBV7-2	TRBJ2-1	.	CASSIQDSSYNEQFF	TGTGCCAGCAGCATCCAGGACAGCTCCTACAATGAGCAGTTCTTC
.	TRBV28	TRBJ1-2	.	CASNQVNYGYTF	TGTGCCAGCAATCAGGTGAACTATGGCTACACCTTC
TRBD2	TRBV6-6	TRBJ2-2	.	CASIGTSGKAGELFF	TGTGCCAGCATCGGGACTAGCGGGAAGGCCGGGGAGCTGTTTTTT
.	TRBV7-2	TRBJ1-1	many	CASSLGGRLNTEAFF	TGTGCCAGCAGCTTAGGCGGTCGACTTAACACTGAAGCTTTCTTT
.	TRBV4-3	TRBJ1-1	few	CASSQSLGGTTEAFF	TGCGCCAGCAGCCAATCTCTAGGGGGGACGACTGAAGCTTTCTTT
.	TRBV5-1	TRBJ1-4	few	CASSLLADSDATNEKLFF	TGCGCCAGCAGCTTGTTGGCCGACAGCGATGCAACTAATGAAAAACTGTTTTTT
.	TRBV7-2	TRBJ1-4	many	CASSLRGEKLFF	TGTGCCAGCAGCTTACGGGGTGAAAAACTGTTTTTT
.	TRBV7-2	TRBJ2-5	many	CASSLGVGGQPYQYF	TGTGCCAGCAGCTTAGGGGTAGGCGGACAGCCCTACCAGTACTTC
.	TRBV4-3	TRBJ2-1	.	CASSQDIHNEQFF	TGCGCCAGCAGCCAAGATATCCACAATGAGCAGTTCTTC
.	TRBV12-3/TRBV12-4	TRBJ1-1	.	CASLLRGAYTEAFF	TGTGCCAGTCTCCTGAGGGGGGCGTACACTGAAGCTTTCTTT
.	TRBV7-2	TRBJ1-3	many	CASSSRGGNTIYF	TGTGCCAGCAGCTCCAGGGGAGGAAACACCATATATTTT
TRBD1	TRBV28	TRBJ2-5	many	CASSLPGTGEETQYF	TGTGCCAGCAGTCTCCCCGGGACAGGGGAAGAGACCCAGTACTTC
.	TRBV19	TRBJ2-2	.	CASSIEWSGELFF	TGTGCCAGTAGTATAGAATGGAGCGGGGAGCTGTTTTTT
TRBD2	TRBV6-2/TRBV6-3	TRBJ2-7	.	CASSLPSGGQGEQYF	TGTGCCAGCAGCCTTCCTAGCGGGGGCCAGGGCGAGCAGTACTTC
TRBD1	TRBV20-1	TRBJ1-6	many	CSARDSGWGQNFNSPLHF	TGCAGTGCTAGAGATAGTGGGTGGGGACAGAATTTTAATTCACCCCTCCACTTT
.	TRBV7-2	TRBJ1-3	many	CASSSDLGNTIYF	TGTGCCAGCAGCTCTGACCTAGGAAACACCATATATTTT
TRBD2	TRBV15	TRBJ2-3	few	CATSRDQGLAGAGTDTQYF	TGTGCCACCAGCAGAGATCAGGGACTAGCGGGAGCTGGTACAGATACGCAGTATTTT